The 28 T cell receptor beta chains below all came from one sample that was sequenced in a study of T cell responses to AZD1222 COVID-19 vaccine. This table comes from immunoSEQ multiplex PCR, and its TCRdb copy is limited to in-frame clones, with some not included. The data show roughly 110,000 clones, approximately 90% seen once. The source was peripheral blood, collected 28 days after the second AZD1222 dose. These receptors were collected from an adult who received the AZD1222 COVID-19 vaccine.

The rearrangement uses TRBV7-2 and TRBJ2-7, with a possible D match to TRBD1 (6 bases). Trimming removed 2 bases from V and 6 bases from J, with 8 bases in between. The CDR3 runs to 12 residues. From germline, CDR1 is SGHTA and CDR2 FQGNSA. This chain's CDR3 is CASSLSGVEQYF. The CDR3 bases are TGTGCCAGCAGCTTATCAGGGGTCGAGCAGTACTTC.

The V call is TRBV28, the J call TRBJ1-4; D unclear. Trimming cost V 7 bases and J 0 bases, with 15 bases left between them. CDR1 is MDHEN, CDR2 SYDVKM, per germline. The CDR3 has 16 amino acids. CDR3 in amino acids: CASTTLNGTTNEKLFF. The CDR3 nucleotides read TGTGCCAGCACCACTCTGAACGGGACAACTAATGAAAAACTGTTTTTT.

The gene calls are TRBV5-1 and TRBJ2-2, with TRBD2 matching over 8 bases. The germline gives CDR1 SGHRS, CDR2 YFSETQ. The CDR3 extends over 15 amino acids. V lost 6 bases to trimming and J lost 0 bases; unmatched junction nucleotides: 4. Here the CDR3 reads CASMAGGTNTGELFF. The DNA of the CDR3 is TGCGCCAGCATGGCGGGGGGTACGAACACCGGGGAGCTGTTTTTT.

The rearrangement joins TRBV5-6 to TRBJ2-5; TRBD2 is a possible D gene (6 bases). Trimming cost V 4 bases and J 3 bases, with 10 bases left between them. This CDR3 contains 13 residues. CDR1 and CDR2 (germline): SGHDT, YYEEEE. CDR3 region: CASSVGLKETQYF. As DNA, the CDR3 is TGTGCCAGCAGCGTGGGACTCAAAGAGACCCAGTACTTC.

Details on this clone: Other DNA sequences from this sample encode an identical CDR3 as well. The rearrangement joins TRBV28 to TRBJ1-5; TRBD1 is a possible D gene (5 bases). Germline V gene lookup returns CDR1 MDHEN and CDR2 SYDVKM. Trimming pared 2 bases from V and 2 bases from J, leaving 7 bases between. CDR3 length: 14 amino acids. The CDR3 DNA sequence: TGTGCCAGCAGTTTAGCGGGGGGCAATCAGCCCCAGCATTTT. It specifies CASSLAGGNQPQHF.

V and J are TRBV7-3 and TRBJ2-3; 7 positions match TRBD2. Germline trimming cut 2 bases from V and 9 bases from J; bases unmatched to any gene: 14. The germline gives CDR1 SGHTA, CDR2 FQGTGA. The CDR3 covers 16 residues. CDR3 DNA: TGTGCCAGCAGCTTAGAGCCTAGCGGTGGGCTCCGGACGCAGTATTTT. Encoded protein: CASSLEPSGGLRTQYF. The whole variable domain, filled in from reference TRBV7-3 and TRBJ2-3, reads GAGVSQTPSNKVTEKGKYVELRCDPISGHTALYWYRQSLGQGPEFLIYFQGTGAADDSGLPNDRFFAVRPEGSVSTLKIQRTERGDSAVYLCASSLEPSGGLRTQYFGPGTRLTVL.

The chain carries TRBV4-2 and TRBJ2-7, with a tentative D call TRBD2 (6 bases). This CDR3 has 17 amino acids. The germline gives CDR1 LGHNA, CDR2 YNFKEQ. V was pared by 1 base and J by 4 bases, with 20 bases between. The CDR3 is CASSQALATSPGYEQYF. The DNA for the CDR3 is TGTGCCAGCAGCCAAGCACTAGCTACTAGCCCCGGGTACGAGCAGTACTTC.

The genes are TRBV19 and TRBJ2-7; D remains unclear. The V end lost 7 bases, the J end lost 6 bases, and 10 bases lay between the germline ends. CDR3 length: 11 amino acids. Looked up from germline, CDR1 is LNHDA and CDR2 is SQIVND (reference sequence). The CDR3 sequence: CASTLDGEQYF. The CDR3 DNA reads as TGTGCCAGTACCCTAGACGGCGAGCAGTACTTC.

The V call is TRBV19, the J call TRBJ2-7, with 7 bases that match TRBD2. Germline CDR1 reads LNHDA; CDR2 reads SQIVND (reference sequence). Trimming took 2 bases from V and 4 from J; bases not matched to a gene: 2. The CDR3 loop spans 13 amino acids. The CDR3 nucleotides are TGTGCCAGTAGTATAACGGGAGGATACGAGCAGTACTTC. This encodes CASSITGGYEQYF. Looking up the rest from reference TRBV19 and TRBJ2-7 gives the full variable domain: DGGITQSPKYLFRKEGQNVTLSCEQNLNHDAMYWYRQDPGQGLRLIYYSQIVNDFQKGDIAEGYSVSREKKESFPLTVTSAQKNPTAFYLCASSITGGYEQYFGPGTRLTVT.

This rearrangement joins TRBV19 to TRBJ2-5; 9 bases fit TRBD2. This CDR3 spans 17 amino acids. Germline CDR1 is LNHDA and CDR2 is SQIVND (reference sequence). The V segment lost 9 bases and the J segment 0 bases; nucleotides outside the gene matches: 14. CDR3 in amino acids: CASPFSLAGKYQETQYF. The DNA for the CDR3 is TGTGCCAGCCCCTTCAGTCTAGCGGGGAAGTACCAAGAGACCCAGTACTTC.

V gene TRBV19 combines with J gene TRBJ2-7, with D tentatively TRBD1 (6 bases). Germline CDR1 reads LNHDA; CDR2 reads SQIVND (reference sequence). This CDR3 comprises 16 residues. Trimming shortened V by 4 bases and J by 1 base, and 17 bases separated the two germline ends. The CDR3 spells CASSKGQQRGSYEQYF. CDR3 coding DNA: TGTGCCAGTAGTAAAGGACAGCAGAGGGGATCCTACGAGCAGTACTTC.

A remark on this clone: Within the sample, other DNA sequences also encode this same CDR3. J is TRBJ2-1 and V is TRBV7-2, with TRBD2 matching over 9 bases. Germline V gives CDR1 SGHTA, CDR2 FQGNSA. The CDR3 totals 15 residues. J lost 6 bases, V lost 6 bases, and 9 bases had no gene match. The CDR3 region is CASRPPGLAGNEQFF. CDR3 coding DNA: TGTGCCAGCAGACCTCCGGGACTAGCAGGCAATGAGCAGTTCTTC.

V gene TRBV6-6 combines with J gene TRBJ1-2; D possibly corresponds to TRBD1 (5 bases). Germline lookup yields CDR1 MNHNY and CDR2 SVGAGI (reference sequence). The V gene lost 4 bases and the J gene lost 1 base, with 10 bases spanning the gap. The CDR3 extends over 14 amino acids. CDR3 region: CASSLEGVNYGYTF. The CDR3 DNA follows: TGTGCCAGCAGTTTGGAAGGGGTTAACTATGGCTACACCTTC.

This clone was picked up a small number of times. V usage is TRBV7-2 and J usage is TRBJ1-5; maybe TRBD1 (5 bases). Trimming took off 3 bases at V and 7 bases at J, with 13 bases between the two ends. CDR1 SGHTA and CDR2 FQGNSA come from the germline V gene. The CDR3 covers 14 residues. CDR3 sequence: CASSFQGKEQPQHF. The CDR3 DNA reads TGTGCCAGCAGCTTTCAGGGAAAAGAGCAGCCCCAGCATTTT.

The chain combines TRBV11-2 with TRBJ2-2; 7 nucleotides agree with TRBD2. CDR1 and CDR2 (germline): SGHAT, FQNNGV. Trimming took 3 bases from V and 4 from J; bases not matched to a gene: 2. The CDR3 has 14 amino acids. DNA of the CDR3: TGTGCCAGCAGCTTCGGGGGGTTCACCGGGGAGCTGTTTTTT. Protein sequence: CASSFGGFTGELFF.

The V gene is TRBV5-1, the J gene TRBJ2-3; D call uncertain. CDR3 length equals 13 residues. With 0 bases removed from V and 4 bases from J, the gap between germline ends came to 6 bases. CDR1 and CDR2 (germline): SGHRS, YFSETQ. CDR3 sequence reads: CASSLVGADTQYF. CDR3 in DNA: TGCGCCAGCAGCTTGGTTGGGGCAGATACGCAGTATTTT.

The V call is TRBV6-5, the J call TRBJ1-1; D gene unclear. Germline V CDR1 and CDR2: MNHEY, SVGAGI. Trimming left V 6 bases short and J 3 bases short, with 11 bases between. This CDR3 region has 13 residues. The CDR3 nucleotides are TGTGCCAGCAGATCAACATTAGACACTGAAGCTTTCTTT. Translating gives CASRSTLDTEAFF.

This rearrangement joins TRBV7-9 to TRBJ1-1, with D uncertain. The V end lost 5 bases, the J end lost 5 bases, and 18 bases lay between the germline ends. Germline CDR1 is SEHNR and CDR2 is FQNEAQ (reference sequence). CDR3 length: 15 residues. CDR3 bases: TGTGCCAGCAGCCCAGGCAGGCAGCTTGGGACTGAAGCTTTCTTT. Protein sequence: CASSPGRQLGTEAFF.

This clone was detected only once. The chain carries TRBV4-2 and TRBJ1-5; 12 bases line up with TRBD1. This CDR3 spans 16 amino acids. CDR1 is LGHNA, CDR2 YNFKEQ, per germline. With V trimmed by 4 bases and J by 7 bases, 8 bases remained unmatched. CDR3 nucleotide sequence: TGTGCCAGCAGCCTACGAGGGACAGGGGGCGGGCAGCCCCAGCATTTT. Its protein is CASSLRGTGGGQPQHF.

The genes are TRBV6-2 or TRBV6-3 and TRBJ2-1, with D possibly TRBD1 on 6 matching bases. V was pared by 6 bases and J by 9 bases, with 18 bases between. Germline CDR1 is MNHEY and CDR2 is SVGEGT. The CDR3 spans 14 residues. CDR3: CASSGTPAGIEQFF. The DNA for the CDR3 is TGTGCCAGCAGCGGGACACCGGCAGGAATTGAGCAGTTCTTC.

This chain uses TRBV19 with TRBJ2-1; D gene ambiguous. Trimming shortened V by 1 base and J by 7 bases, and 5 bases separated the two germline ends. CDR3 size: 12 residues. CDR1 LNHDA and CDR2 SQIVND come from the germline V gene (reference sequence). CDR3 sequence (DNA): TGTGCCAGTAGTATAGGCAGGAATGAGCAGTTCTTC. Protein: CASSIGRNEQFF.

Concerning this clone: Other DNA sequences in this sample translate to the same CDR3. CDR3 residues: CASSPPGRGSYEQYF. In DNA, the CDR3 is TGTGCCAGCTCACCTCCGGGGCGCGGGTCCTACGAGCAGTACTTC. The V and J genes are TRBV18 and TRBJ2-7; D may match TRBD1 or TRBD2 (5 bases each). This CDR3 is built from 15 residues. V lost 3 bases to trimming and J lost 1 base, with 13 bases between them. CDR1 is KGHSH and CDR2 is LQKENI in the germline V gene.

The CDR3 reads CASSNRVHEQYF. The CDR3 region has the DNA TGTGCCAGCAGCAACAGGGTCCACGAGCAGTACTTC. The chain uses TRBV3-1 (or the pseudogene TRBV3-2) and TRBJ2-7; D might be TRBD1 (6 bases). This CDR3 comprises 12 residues. The V gene lost 5 bases and the J gene lost 5 bases, with 10 bases spanning the gap. The germline gives CDR1 LGHDT, CDR2 YNNKEL (reference sequence).

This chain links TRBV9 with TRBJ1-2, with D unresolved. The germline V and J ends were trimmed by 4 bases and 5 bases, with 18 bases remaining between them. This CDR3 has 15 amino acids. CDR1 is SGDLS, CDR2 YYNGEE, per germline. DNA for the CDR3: TGTGCCAGCAGCCGTCAAGGCACGACCTTATATGGCTACACCTTC. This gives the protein CASSRQGTTLYGYTF.

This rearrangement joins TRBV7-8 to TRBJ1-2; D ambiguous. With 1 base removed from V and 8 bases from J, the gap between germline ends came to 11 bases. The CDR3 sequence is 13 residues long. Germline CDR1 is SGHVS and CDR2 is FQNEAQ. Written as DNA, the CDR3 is TGTGCCAGCAGCTTAGGAAGTATTGGCGGCTACACCTTC. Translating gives CASSLGSIGGYTF.

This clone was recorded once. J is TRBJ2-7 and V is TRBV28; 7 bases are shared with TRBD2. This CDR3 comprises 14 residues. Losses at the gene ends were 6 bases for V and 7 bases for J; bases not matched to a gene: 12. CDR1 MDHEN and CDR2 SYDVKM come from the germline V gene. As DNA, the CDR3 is TGTGCCAGCAGCCCGGCGGGGGAAAGCAGGGAGCAGTACTTC. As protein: CASSPAGESREQYF. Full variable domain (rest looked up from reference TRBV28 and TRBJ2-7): DVKVTQSSRYLVKRTGEKVFLECVQDMDHENMFWYRQDPGLGLRLIYFSYDVKMKEKGDIPEGYSVSREKKERFSLILESASTNQTSMYLCASSPAGESREQYFGPGTRLTVT.

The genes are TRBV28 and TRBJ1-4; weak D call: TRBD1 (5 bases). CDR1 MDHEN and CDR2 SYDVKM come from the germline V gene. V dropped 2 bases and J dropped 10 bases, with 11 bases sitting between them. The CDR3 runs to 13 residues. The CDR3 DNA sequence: TGTGCCAGCAGTTTAGGGCAGGGAGGAAAACTGTTTTTT. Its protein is CASSLGQGGKLFF.

The CDR3 DNA reads TGCGCCAGCAGGGAAGATCCACCTACCTACTACGAGCAGTACTTC. This encodes CASREDPPTYYEQYF. This chain connects TRBV10-2 to TRBJ2-7, with unresolved D. Deletions cut 6 bases from V and 3 bases from J, with 18 bases between. This CDR3 spans 15 amino acids. Per the germline V gene, CDR1 is WSHSY and CDR2 is SAAADI.